The present TCR beta chain was sequenced within a study of cytomegalovirus exposure and HLA in healthy donors (TCRdb year 2017). Turning to the overall study: An earlier analysis of 587 of the donors reported around 280 Gb of sequence data and some 110 million unique TCR beta sequences obtained from about 170 million T cells. About 300 gigabases of sequencing data and approximately 93 million unique TCR sequences were included in an early release covering several hundred HLA-typed donors. The genetic ancestry cluster associated with self-reported Caucasian donors included approximately 85% of the approximately 400 genotyped donors. The study aimed to test whether signatures of past pathogen exposure could be identified by cataloging public T cell receptors. The study used immunosequencing to profile the T cell repertoires of several hundred subjects and linked those repertoires to cytomegalovirus serostatus. A separate validation cohort of roughly 120 different subjects was used in addition to the approximately 610-subject first cohort. The study combined high-throughput TCR immunosequencing, statistical association of individual TCRs with disease status, and machine learning to predict cytomegalovirus infection status. To study patterns of TCR occurrence, a later analysis re-analyzed previously published TCR beta repertoires from hundreds of donors and added high-resolution HLA genotyping. In the later analysis, no new phenotypic data were used to find candidate immune exposures; instead, reliance was placed on TCR beta sequences and their occurrence across donors. An earlier analysis of 587 of the donors applied high-throughput TCR beta sequencing to assess whether each TCR beta V gene segment acted as functional or pseudogenic. Donor age, sex, ethnicity and CMV serostatus were compiled alongside the repertoire data. A later genetic analysis used genome-wide SNP genotypes for 398 of the 666 donors, treating that subset as a discovery cohort. Every discovery cohort repertoire had been produced on one sequencing platform. Both class I and class II loci were covered by HLA typing, at four-digit resolution. The number of donors typed differed by locus, with about 629-630 for A, B, C, DRB1 and DQB1, around 560 for DQA1, approximately 570 for DPA1, and approximately 470 for DPB1. Roughly 5 DR-DQ haplotypes were treated as single units for association and clustering because of strong linkage in the cohort. Among 300 to 450 genotyped donors of the cohort, an average of 235,054 unique TCR beta nucleotide sequences were sequenced per donor, roughly 20% of them non-productive.

To prepare the library, the immunoSEQ multiplex PCR assay was applied. For the multiplex PCR, a mixture combining 60 forward primers for TCR Vbeta segments and 13 reverse primers for TCR Jbeta segments was used. The CDR3 region of rearranged TCR beta genes was amplified from genomic DNA with a multiplex PCR assay. The Illumina HiSeq System was used to sequence the amplified TCR beta libraries as 87-base-pair reads. The authors' pipeline ran thus. In a later analysis, 80 million or so unique TCR beta chains were counted across the roughly 670 repertoires, and around 10 million of these chains were shared by at least two donors. A nearest-neighbor algorithm error-corrected the raw reads and collapsed the reads into unique sequences, merging closely related sequences to remove PCR and sequencing errors. Alignment of CDR3 sequences to IMGT reference sequences was used to assign V, D and J gene segments. For a sequence to be retained, at least a six-nucleotide match to both a V gene segment and a J gene segment was required. A rearrangement was called productive if the CDR3 had no stop codons and remained in frame with V and J, and every other rearrangement was called non-productive. Following IMGT convention, CDR3 was defined as the stretch from the second conserved V-encoded cysteine to the conserved J-encoded phenylalanine. In an earlier analysis of approximately 500 of the donors, sequences lacking an unambiguous match to a single V gene segment were excluded. In an earlier analysis of several hundred of the donors, a V segment was called functional when productive rearrangements were above 56.7%, and segregating when the standard deviation between donors exceeded 5%. A statistical classification framework was built for diagnosing cytomegalovirus status from the catalog of TCR beta chain sequences. A later analysis assigned V and J genes by comparing TCR nucleotide sequences with IMGT/GENE-DB human TR gene sequences. A later analysis assigned CDR3 sequences and most-parsimonious VDJ recombination scenarios with the TCRdist pipeline. In a later analysis, each TCR beta chain was defined by its CDR3 amino acid sequence together with its V-gene family, and reads lacking a unique V-gene family were excluded. As a way to deal with suspected cross-contamination and a sequencing artifact, a later analysis dropped more than 500 nucleotide sequences that were highly shared and had low generation probability. In a later analysis, a clonal expansion index was calculated for each public chain from normalized within-repertoire ranks of inferred template counts. In a later analysis, generation probabilities were computed with a VDJ recombination model fitted to out-of-frame rearrangements, and the resulting probabilities were checked against IGoR. In a later analysis, TCR-TCR, TCR-HLA and TCR-CMV co-occurrence was scored with hypergeometric tests, and a repertoire-size bias correction was applied to TCR pairs. In a later analysis, false discovery rates were estimated by permuting HLA or CMV assignments 20 times. In a later analysis, co-occurring TCRs were grouped using DBSCAN, and TCRdist sequence similarity was added for clustering within HLA-allele-positive subsets. Co-occurrence clustering excluded repertoires with fewer than 30,000 or more than 120,000 public chains, plus five with anomalous nucleotide sharing. TCRdb obtained this table from immuneACCESS and retained in-frame rearrangements with V and J assigned. These tables miss some clones; where compared with another copy, unresolved V genes account for less than half of the shortfall, and the remainder is unexplained. V and J calls and clone size are as listed in that table; D and trimming were resolved from the DNA. In all, the sample holds around 100,000 clones, and more than 75% of those were seen once. Together, the top ten hold under 5% of the sample.

In total, around 600 healthy bone marrow donors made up the cohort. At the time of sampling, all cohort members were nominally healthy, though unrecorded immune exposures were likely present. The donor was CMV seropositive and was included in the group of 289 seropositive cohort members. Every donor gave a peripheral blood sample, and the peripheral blood mononuclear cells from that sample were used for TCR beta sequencing. The Qiagen DNeasy Blood Extraction Kit was used to extract genomic DNA from the blood cell samples. Turning to this clone: There is no known antigen for this receptor. No base-level quality is on record; no much larger clone is a single base apart.

Deletion took 5 bases off V and 0 bases off J, with a span of 11 bases between the germline ends. The CDR3 has 15 amino acids, counting the end cysteine and phenylalanine. The kept DNA is CDR3 alone, 45 bases in frame from the first base. The germline V gene gives CDR1 as MGHDK and CDR2 as SYGVNS. The full study reports these points: Some IMGT-functional V segments, including TRBV6-2 and TRBV6-3, could not be distinguished by the 87-base-pair reads and were therefore excluded. According to a later analysis, TCR association rates differed among HLA loci, with DRB1 alleles showing the most associated TCRs and HLA-C alleles showing the fewest. Strong co-occurrence of HLA alleles, especially DR and DQ, made assigning TCR associations to individual alleles difficult. Compared with the approximately 720-donor mean, donors in an Asian-associated ancestry cluster had fewer N-insertions in productive TCRs, according to a later genetic analysis. Specific HLA alleles were associated with 15,000 to 20,000 TCR beta sequences at a false discovery rate of 0.05 in a later analysis. The earlier analysis of some 560 of the donors excluded some 15 rarely observed V segments, including chromosome 9 orphons, because counts were too low. A further reported finding was that TCR beta sequences accurately predicted the HLA-A and HLA-B alleles for most subjects in the first cohort. Most TCR sequences were observed very rarely across donors, whereas some public TCRs were present in many individuals. V-gene and J-gene trimming of TCR beta chains was associated with a missense DCLRE1C variant in a later genetic analysis, and the association was replicated in an independent cohort. Three of the identified cytomegalovirus-associated TCR beta chains were confirmed in vitro to be specific for cytomegalovirus antigens. In an earlier analysis of some 500 of the donors, most TCR beta V segments appeared in productive rearrangements about 87% or about 30% of the time, broadly matching IMGT annotations. In this cohort, only TCR beta chains were sequenced, and detectable features were limited by the absence of alpha or paired-chain data. In the study, some 180 TCR beta chains were listed as associated with cytomegalovirus. Correlated functional status among segregating V segments might be attributable to linkage disequilibrium, but an unknown experimental factor could not be ruled out. Because some donors lacked HLA typing at each locus, the association tests relied only on the typed subset. Most CMV-associated TCR beta chains appeared to be HLA-restricted in a later analysis, and the HLA associations seemed to be driven largely by CMV exposure. In a later analysis, HLA-associated TCR beta chains showed more clonal expansion and lower generation probabilities than non-associated chains that were equally common. Immune exposure information for the cohort was limited to CMV serostatus. A later analysis reported that several top co-occurrence clusters appeared linked to parvovirus B19, influenza, CMV and Epstein-Barr virus. A cluster of highly shared sequence variants was judged likely to represent a technical artifact of the sequencing pipeline. Cytomegalovirus status was reported to be diagnosed by the classifier with high specificity and sensitivity in both the original and validation cohorts. Sequencing depth was assumed to be roughly uniform across donors in the presence/absence analyses, though that assumption may not hold. The authors suggested that the approach could potentially be generalized to other disease states and immunological phenotypes.

The TCR originated in a woman in her forties or fifties in good health and CMV-seropositive. Material: PBMCs. The sequence joins TRBV25-1 to TRBJ1-3, with a weak D call of TRBD1 (6 bases match). The DNA is as follows: TGTGCCAGCAGTTCGGGACAAAACTCTGGAAACACCATATATTTT. This translates into CASSSGQNSGNTIYF.